The entry below describes one T cell receptor (beta chain). Germline V CDR1 and CDR2: MGHRA, YSYEKL. CDR3 length: 13 amino acids. V shed 3 bases and J 6 bases; nucleotides not matched to a gene: 3. TCRdb's copy holds only in-frame clones and misses some; the assay was immunoSEQ multiplex PCR. The table lists tens of thousands of clones, roughly 91% of them singletons. This entry is derived from a study of OX40 agonist ivuxolimab in advanced cancers. The V gene is TRBV4-1, the J gene TRBJ1-1; TRBD1 agrees at 8 bases. This clonotype was obtained from an adult with an advanced solid tumor such as melanoma, head and neck, liver or kidney cancer. This specimen consisted of CD4+ or CD8+ T cells sorted from blood, obtained in a trial of the OX40 agonist ivuxolimab. The CDR3 region is CASSHQGAAEAFF. In DNA, the CDR3 is TGCGCCAGCAGCCACCAGGGGGCCGCTGAAGCTTTCTTT.